The clone carrying this T cell receptor (beta chain) was detected only a few times. No antigen is known for it. The sample is drawn from a study of T cells after yellow fever vaccination. Whole-study findings and limits: Contaminants from the bulk population, in the form of abundant clonotypes, could be found in FACS-sorted repertoires.

UMIs were added to TCR cDNA along with a universal primer site when it was made by 5'RACE template switching. TCRdb re-derived calls from the 5' RACE reads in MiXCR, one entry per CDR3 protein. This table has approximately 550,000 distinct CDR3 sequences, approximately 21% appearing once. CDR1 and CDR2 from the germline V gene are DFQATT and SNEGSKA (reference sequence). Trimming shortened V by 6 bases and J by 8 bases, and 17 bases separated the two germline ends. CDR3 length: 13 amino acids. The source material was PBMCs, sampled 15 days after the yellow fever booster vaccination. The sequence came from a man under 40 who received the YFV17D yellow fever vaccine. The V call is TRBV20-1, the J call TRBJ2-1; D is undetermined. The CDR3 loop reads CSADDTLSYEQFF. The DNA for the CDR3 is TGCAGTGCGGACGACACACTAAGCTATGAGCAGTTCTTC.